This TCR beta chain was recovered during a study of cytomegalovirus exposure and HLA in healthy donors. The PCR employed 60 Vbeta primers together with 13 Jbeta primers. The data were produced by immunoSEQ multiplex PCR, yet TCRdb's version contains in-frame clones alone and is incomplete. The sample records about 82,000 clones, more than 60% being singletons. CDR3 length equals 18 residues. Unmatched junction bases numbered 19, after V lost 6 bases and J lost 7 bases. The germline gives CDR1 SQVTM, CDR2 ANQGSEA. The sequence was obtained from a human donor in good health. Input material: PBMCs. This sequence joins TRBV29-1 and TRBJ2-1, with 12 bases that match TRBD2. For the CDR3, the DNA is TGCAGCGTGACACCCGGACTAGCGGGGTCGGGAAGCGGGAATGAGCAGTTCTTC. It is translated as CSVTPGLAGSGSGNEQFF.